This T cell receptor beta chain was found in a study of T cell responses to AZD1222 COVID-19 vaccine. Whole-study findings and limits: Close to half of all spike-specific TCRs reportedly target regions of the variants that are unmutated. Rises in breadth and depth of Spike-specific TCRs came after two AZD1222 doses. White British ancestry dominated among donors, who included more females, and clonal diversity was possibly underestimated.

CDR1 MNHEY and CDR2 SMNVEV come from the germline V gene (reference sequence). The CDR3 totals 12 residues. Trimming left V 4 bases short and J 9 bases short, with 12 bases between. Concerning this clone itself: Its specificity is not known.

TCRdb keeps only in-frame clones here, not all; method: immunoSEQ multiplex PCR. The sample includes approximately 130,000 clones, almost 85% of them seen just once. The rearrangement joins TRBV27 to TRBJ1-1, with D uncertain. This specimen consisted of peripheral blood, obtained 28 days after the second dose of the MenACWY control vaccine. The origin of this receptor is an adult who received the MenACWY meningococcal vaccine as a control. Here the CDR3 DNA reads TGTGCCAGCAGTTCCCCTGGAGCGAAAGCTTTCTTT. This encodes CASSSPGAKAFF.